This TCR beta chain was obtained from a study of CD8 T cells in Susac syndrome. When the RNA was reverse transcribed, random hexamers were used with an input of roughly 0.5 to 1 ug. MiXCR was run by TCRdb on the immunoSEQ multiplex PCR reads, yielding one entry per CDR3 protein. Of roughly 130,000 distinct CDR3 sequences in the sample, 85% to 95% are singletons; the top ten hold about 0.28%. Germline assignment: CDR1 SGDLS and CDR2 YYNGEE. The CDR3 is 14 residues long. V lost 0 bases, J lost 8 bases, and 14 bases lay in between. Material for sequencing was CD8+ T cells from PBMCs. The chain recombines TRBV9 with TRBJ1-2; D is possibly TRBD1 (5 bases). The sequence came from a human donor with Susac syndrome. CDR3 residues: CASSVGGGGNGYTF. CDR3 coding DNA: TGTGCCAGCAGCGTAGGGGGGGGAGGGAACGGCTACACCTTC. Together with reference TRBV9 and TRBJ1-2, the CDR3 gives the full variable domain: DSGVTQTPKHLITATGQRVTLRCSPRSGDLSVYWYQQSLDQGLQFLIQYYNGEERAKGNILERFSAQQFPDLHSELNLSSLELGDSALYFCASSVGGGGNGYTFGSGTRLTVV.